The clone carrying this T cell receptor (beta chain) was seen repeatedly, ten times or more. Its specificity is unknown. Molecules of cDNA were individually given unique molecular identifiers that were attached to them. Via MiXCR, TCRdb re-called the 5' RACE reads, giving one row per CDR3 protein. The sample includes some 40,000 distinct CDR3 sequences, approximately 12% of them seen just once. These data are taken from a study of early T cells in non-severe SARS-CoV-2 infection. Study background: Chains were not paired, and sequencing was done on bulk RNA from unsorted whole blood. Whole-study results and caveats: Sequences matched to VDJdb favored anti-spike CD8 responses, while private and CD4 specificities were missed.

V gave up 5 bases and J gave up 9 bases, with 17 bases separating them. The CDR3 covers 13 residues. Germline V gene data show CDR1 as SGHTA and CDR2 as FQGNSA. The sequenced material came from whole blood. This TCR was recovered from an adult who was a healthcare worker with PCR-confirmed SARS-CoV-2 infection or an uninfected control (not recorded which). The rearrangement joins TRBV7-2 to TRBJ2-7, with D perhaps given as TRBD1 or TRBD2 (5 bases each). CDR3 in amino acids: CASSPGPAKRQYF. CDR3 DNA: TGTGCCAGCAGCCCGGGGCCAGCGAAACGGCAGTACTTC.